This T cell receptor beta chain was obtained from a study of control samples from healthy donors and cancer patients. The protocol was immunoSEQ multiplex PCR, while the TCRdb copy is restricted to in-frame clones and leaves out a portion. The sample has more than 75,000 clones, over 85% seen once. Germline CDR1 MNHEY, CDR2 SMNVEV (reference sequence). Trimming took 8 bases from V and 0 from J, leaving 14 bases between them. There are 16 residues in the CDR3. The V and J genes are TRBV27 and TRBJ2-6; D tentatively reads TRBD1 or TRBD2 (5 bases each). Sequences were obtained from blood. This clonotype was obtained from a man between 45 and 60 years old in good health. The chain's CDR3 is CASGGWGSSGANVLTF. The CDR3 nucleotides read TGTGCCAGCGGCGGGTGGGGCTCCTCTGGGGCCAACGTCCTGACTTTC.